These 2 T cell receptor beta chains were all obtained from the same sample, sequenced in a study of blood T cell repertoires in COVID-19. Clones were sequenced by immunoSEQ multiplex PCR, and TCRdb holds only the in-frame ones, with some missing. The sample carries 350,000 or so clones, 87% recorded once. The source material was peripheral blood. All receptors derive from a woman aged 30 to 39 with COVID-19, enrolled during active disease.

The gene calls are TRBV29-1 and TRBJ1-1; TRBD1 matches at 9 bases. Germline V lookup: CDR1 SQVTM, CDR2 ANQGSEA. This CDR3 spans 14 amino acids. After removal of 0 bases from V and 10 bases from J, the junction contained 9 bases not matched to a gene. CDR3: CSVEETQGATRAFF. DNA of the CDR3: TGCAGCGTTGAAGAAACACAGGGGGCTACGCGAGCTTTCTTT.

The gene calls are TRBV28 and TRBJ2-3; 15 bases align to TRBD2. CDR3 size: 15 residues. The ends lost 6 bases at V and 6 bases at J; junction bases unmatched: 4. Germline lookup yields CDR1 MDHEN and CDR2 SYDVKM. The CDR3 bases are TGTGCCAGCAGAAGGACTAGCGGGAGGGGCGATACGCAGTATTTT. This translates into CASRRTSGRGDTQYF.